The rows below give T cell receptor beta chains drawn from one sample of a study of shared clonotypes between healthy human individuals. The protocol was immunoSEQ multiplex PCR, while the TCRdb copy is restricted to in-frame clones and leaves out a portion. This sample has fewer than 1.8 million clones; approximately 98.5% occur once, and the top ten carry 0.36%. The sequenced material came from naive CD4+ T cells sorted from blood. The receptors stem from a man under 40 in good health. The CDR3 runs from the conserved cysteine through the conserved F or W. The D gene is left open where the match is weak. The size entry is marked missing in some rows and otherwise reads once, few, many or a size class.

clone_size	v_call	j_call	d_call	cdr3_aa	cdr3_nt
.	TRBV4-1	TRBJ2-7	.	CASSLREAPYEQYF	TGCGCCAGCAGCCTCCGGGAAGCGCCCTACGAGCAGTACTTC
.	TRBV23-1	TRBJ2-4	.	CASRADRRRAKNIQYF	TGCGCCAGCAGGGCCGACAGGAGGAGAGCCAAAAACATTCAGTACTTC
.	TRBV6-5	TRBJ1-2	.	CASSYAEGRGNYGYTF	TGTGCCAGCAGTTACGCAGAGGGACGGGGCAACTATGGCTACACCTTC
.	TRBV18	TRBJ2-6	.	CASSPGSSGANVLTF	TGTGCCAGCTCACCGGGCTCTTCTGGGGCCAACGTCCTGACTTTC
.	TRBV6-5	TRBJ2-7	TRBD1	CASRLNRGVPYEQYF	TGTGCCAGCAGGCTTAACAGGGGAGTACCCTACGAGCAGTACTTC
.	TRBV9	TRBJ2-2	.	CASSVTLLGAGELFF	TGTGCCAGCAGCGTGACTCTCTTGGGGGCCGGGGAGCTGTTTTTT
.	TRBV5-1	TRBJ1-5	.	CASSQGSNQPQHF	TGCGCCAGCAGCCAGGGGAGCAATCAGCCCCAGCATTTT
.	TRBV6-5	TRBJ1-2	.	CASSYTRDGFNYGYTF	TGTGCCAGCAGTTACACCCGGGACGGATTTAACTATGGCTACACCTTC
.	TRBV9	TRBJ2-5	.	CASSVAERGGSQETQYF	TGTGCCAGCAGCGTAGCAGAGAGGGGTGGCAGTCAAGAGACCCAGTACTTC
.	TRBV7-2	TRBJ2-3	.	CASSLVTLAGTTDTQYF	TGTGCCAGCAGCTTAGTTACCCTAGCTGGTACCACAGATACGCAGTATTTT
once	TRBV7-2	TRBJ1-4	.	CASSLVWSQGLGEKLFF	TGTGCCAGCAGCTTAGTTTGGTCCCAGGGTTTGGGTGAAAAACTGTTTTTT
.	TRBV18	TRBJ2-5	.	CASSPLRTTQETQYF	TGTGCCAGCTCACCCCTACGGACAACGCAAGAGACCCAGTACTTC
.	TRBV5-1	TRBJ2-2	.	CASSFNSFTGELFF	TGCGCCAGCAGCTTTAATAGTTTCACCGGGGAGCTGTTTTTT
.	TRBV6-5	TRBJ1-2	TRBD1	CASSYGTGGSGYTF	TGTGCCAGCAGTTACGGGACAGGGGGCTCTGGCTACACCTTC
.	TRBV5-1	TRBJ2-7	.	CASSLGGGPSYEQYF	TGCGCCAGCAGCTTGGGGGGCGGACCCTCCTACGAGCAGTACTTC
.	TRBV29-1	TRBJ2-7	TRBD1	CSVGQGPVGQYF	TGCAGCGTGGGACAGGGCCCCGTCGGGCAGTACTTC
once	TRBV7-6	TRBJ1-1	.	CASSTRYGEAFF	TGTGCCAGCAGCACCCGGTATGGTGAAGCTTTCTTT
.	TRBV5-4	TRBJ2-5	TRBD2	CASSRDSGRARETQYF	TGTGCCAGCAGCCGAGATAGCGGGAGGGCGAGAGAGACCCAGTACTTC